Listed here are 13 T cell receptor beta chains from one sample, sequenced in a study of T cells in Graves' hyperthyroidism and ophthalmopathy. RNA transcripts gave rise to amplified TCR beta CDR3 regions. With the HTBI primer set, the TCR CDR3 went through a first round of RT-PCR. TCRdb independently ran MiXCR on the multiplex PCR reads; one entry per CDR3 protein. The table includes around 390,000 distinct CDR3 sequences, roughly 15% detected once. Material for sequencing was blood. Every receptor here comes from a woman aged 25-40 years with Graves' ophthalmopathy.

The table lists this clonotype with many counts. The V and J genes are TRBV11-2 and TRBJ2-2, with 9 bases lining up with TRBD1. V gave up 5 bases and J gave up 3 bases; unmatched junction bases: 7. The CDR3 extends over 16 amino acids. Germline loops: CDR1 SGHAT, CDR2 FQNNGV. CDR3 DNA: TGTGCCAGCAGCGATTTAAGACAGGGGGACACCGGGGAGCTGTTTTTT. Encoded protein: CASSDLRQGDTGELFF.

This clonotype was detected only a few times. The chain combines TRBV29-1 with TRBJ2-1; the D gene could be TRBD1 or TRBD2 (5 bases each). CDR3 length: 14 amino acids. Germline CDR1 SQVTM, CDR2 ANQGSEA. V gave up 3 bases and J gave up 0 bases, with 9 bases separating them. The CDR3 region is CSVEGRNSYNEQFF. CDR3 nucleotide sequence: TGCAGCGTTGAGGGACGTAACTCCTACAATGAGCAGTTCTTC.

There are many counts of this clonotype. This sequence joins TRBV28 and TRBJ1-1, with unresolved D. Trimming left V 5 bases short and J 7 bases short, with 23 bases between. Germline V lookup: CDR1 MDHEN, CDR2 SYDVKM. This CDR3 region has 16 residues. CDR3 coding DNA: TGTGCCAGCAGTGGCACCCGGGCCCAGACCGGCGGTGAAGCTTTCTTT. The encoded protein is CASSGTRAQTGGEAFF.

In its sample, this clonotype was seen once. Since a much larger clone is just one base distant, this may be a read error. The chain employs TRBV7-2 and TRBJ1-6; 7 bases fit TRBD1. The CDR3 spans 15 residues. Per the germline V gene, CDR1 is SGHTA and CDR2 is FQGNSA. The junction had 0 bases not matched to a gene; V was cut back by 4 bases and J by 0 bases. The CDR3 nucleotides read TGTGCCAGCAGCTGGGACAGCTCCTATAATTCACCCCTCCACTTT. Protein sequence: CASSWDSSYNSPLHF.

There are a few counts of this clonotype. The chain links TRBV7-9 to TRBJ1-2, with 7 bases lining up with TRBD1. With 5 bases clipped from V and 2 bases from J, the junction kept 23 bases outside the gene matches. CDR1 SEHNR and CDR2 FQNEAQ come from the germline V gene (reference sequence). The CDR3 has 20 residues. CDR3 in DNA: TGTGCCAGCAGCCCTGGGGGAGGGGGCGTGATCATCGCGTCGAACTATGGCTACACCTTC. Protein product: CASSPGGGGVIIASNYGYTF.

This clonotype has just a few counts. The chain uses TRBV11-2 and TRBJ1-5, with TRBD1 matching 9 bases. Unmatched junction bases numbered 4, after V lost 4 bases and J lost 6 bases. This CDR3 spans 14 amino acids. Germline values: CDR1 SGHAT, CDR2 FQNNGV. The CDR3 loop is CASSSGTGFQPQHF. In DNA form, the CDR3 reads TGTGCCAGCAGCTCCGGGACAGGGTTTCAGCCCCAGCATTTT.

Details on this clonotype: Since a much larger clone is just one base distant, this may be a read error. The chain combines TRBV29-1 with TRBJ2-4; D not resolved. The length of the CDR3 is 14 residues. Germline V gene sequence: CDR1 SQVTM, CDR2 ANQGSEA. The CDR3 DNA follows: TGCAGCATTGAGCAGAGGCTAGCCAAAAACATTCAGTACTTC. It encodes CSIEQRLAKNIQYF.

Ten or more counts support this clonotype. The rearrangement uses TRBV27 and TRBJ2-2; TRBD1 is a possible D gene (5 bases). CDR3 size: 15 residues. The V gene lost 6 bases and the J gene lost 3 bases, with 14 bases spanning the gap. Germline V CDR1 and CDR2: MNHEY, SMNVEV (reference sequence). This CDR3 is CASRASGSYTGELFF. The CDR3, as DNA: TGTGCCAGCAGAGCCTCAGGGTCGTACACCGGGGAGCTGTTTTTT.

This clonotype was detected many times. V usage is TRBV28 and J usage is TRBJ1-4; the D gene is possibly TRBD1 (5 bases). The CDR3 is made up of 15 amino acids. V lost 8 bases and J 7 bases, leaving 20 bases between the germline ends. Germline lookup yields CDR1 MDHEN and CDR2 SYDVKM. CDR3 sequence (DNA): TGTGCCAGCGGGGGAGGACACTCCTCTTTTGAAAAACTGTTTTTT. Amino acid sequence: CASGGGHSSFEKLFF.

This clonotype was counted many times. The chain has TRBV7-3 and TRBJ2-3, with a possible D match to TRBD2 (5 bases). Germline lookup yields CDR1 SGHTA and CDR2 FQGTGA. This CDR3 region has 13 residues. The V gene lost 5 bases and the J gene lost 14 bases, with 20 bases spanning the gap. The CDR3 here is CASSPSLLAQPYF. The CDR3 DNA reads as TGTGCCAGCAGCCCCTCTCTGTTAGCGCAACCGTATTTT.

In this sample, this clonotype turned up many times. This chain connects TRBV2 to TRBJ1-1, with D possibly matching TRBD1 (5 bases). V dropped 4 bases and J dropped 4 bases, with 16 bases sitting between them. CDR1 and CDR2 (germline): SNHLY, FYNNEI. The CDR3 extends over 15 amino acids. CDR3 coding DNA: TGTGCCAGCAGTGCTGGGGACGTGAGGGGCACTGAAGCTTTCTTT. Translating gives CASSAGDVRGTEAFF.

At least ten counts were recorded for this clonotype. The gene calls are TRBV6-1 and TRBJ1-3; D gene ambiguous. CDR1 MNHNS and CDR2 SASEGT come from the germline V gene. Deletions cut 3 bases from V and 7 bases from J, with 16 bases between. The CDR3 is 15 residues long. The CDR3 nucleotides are TGTGCCAGCAGTGACCCACGGATAGTGGGGAACACCATATATTTT. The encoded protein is CASSDPRIVGNTIYF.

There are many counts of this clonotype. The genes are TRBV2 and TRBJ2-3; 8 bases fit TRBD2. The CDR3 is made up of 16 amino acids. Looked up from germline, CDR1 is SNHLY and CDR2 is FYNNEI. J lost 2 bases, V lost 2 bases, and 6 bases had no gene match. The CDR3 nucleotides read TGTGCCAGCAGTGAATTGGTAGCGGGGCTCACAGATACGCAGTATTTT. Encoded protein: CASSELVAGLTDTQYF.